The subject of this entry is one T cell receptor (beta chain). Antigen: not known. This specimen belongs to a study of beta chain features in type 1 diabetes. Study at large: There was similarity between patients and healthy donors in age, gender and cell yields.

The authors reverse transcribed all of the isolated RNA, so sequencing captured expressed TCRB transcripts. Measured with immunoSEQ multiplex PCR; TCRdb has only the in-frame clones, and not every one. The sample includes 860,000 or so clones, roughly 15% of them seen just once. Points from the study as a whole: At VDJ recombination sites, type 1 diabetes patients had fewer insertions and more deleted nucleotides.

The CDR3 runs to 13 residues. Germline assignment: CDR1 LGHNA and CDR2 YSLEER. V was shortened by 0 bases and J by 5 bases, with 8 bases between the two germline ends. The chain links TRBV4-3 to TRBJ2-7; no clear D gene. The specimen sequenced was naive CD4+ T cells from blood. The TCR comes from a woman aged 18-35 years in good health. In DNA form, the CDR3 reads TGCGCCAGCAGCCAAGAACAGTCCCACGAGCAGTACTTC. Protein product: CASSQEQSHEQYF.